The source of this TCR beta chain is a study of blood T cell repertoires in COVID-19. Whole-study context: Sources were T cells, B-cell-depleted T cells, or PBMCs; the material itself was cDNA or gDNA.

Libraries were prepared by immunoSEQ multiplex PCR; TCRdb keeps only in-frame clonotypes and omits some of them. This table holds fewer than 250,000 clones, roughly 84% found once. This clone was recorded only once. Participants were placed into cohorts based on the clinical history they reported. Donors in Cohort 3 counted as recovered after two negative PCRs, clearance, or symptom resolution. The germline V and J ends were trimmed by 7 bases and 6 bases, with 20 bases remaining between them. The CDR3 extends over 15 amino acids. Germline CDR1 LNHDA, CDR2 SQIVND (reference sequence). Specimen: PBMCs or T cells enriched from blood (not recorded which). The sequence derives from a woman between 40 and 55 years old who had recovered from COVID-19. The chain couples TRBV19 to TRBJ2-3, with TRBD2 as a possible D gene (5 bases). CDR3 nucleotides: TGTGCCAGTACGCCGGGATCGAGCCTGGGCGATACGCAGTATTTT. Protein: CASTPGSSLGDTQYF. The full variable domain, its missing parts supplied by reference TRBV19 and TRBJ2-3, is DGGITQSPKYLFRKEGQNVTLSCEQNLNHDAMYWYRQDPGQGLRLIYYSQIVNDFQKGDIAEGYSVSREKKESFPLTVTSAQKNPTAFYLCASTPGSSLGDTQYFGPGTRLTVL.